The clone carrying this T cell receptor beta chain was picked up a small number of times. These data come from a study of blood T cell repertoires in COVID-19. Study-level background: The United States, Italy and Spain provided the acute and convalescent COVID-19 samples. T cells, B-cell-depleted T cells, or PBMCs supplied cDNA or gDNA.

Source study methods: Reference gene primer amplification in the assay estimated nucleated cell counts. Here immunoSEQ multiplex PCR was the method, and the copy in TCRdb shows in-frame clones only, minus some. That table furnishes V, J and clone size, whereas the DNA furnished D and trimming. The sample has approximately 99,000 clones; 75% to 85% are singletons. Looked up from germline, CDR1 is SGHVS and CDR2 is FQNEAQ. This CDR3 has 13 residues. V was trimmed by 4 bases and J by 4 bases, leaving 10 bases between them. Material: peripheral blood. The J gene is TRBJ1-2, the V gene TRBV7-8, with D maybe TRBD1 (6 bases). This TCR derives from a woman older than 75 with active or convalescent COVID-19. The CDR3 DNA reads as TGTGCCAGCAGCTACAGGGATTTCTATGGCTACACCTTC. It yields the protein CASSYRDFYGYTF.